Sequencing of this T cell receptor beta chain was carried out in a study of OX40 agonist ivuxolimab in advanced cancers. Study at large: Patients got intravenous ivuxolimab at 0.01 to 10 mg/kg every 2 weeks. Head and neck, renal cell, melanoma or hepatocellular carcinoma were the cancers that dose-escalation patients had.

This table comes from immunoSEQ multiplex PCR, and its TCRdb copy is limited to in-frame clones, with some not included. The sample includes about 90,000 clones, around 90% of them seen just once. With respect to this clone: Its target is not known.

The CDR3 extends over 13 amino acids. With 3 bases removed from V and 6 bases from J, the gap between germline ends came to 11 bases. CDR1 and CDR2 (germline): LNHDA, SQIVND (reference sequence). Individuals having autoimmune disease history or systemic immunosuppression were not enrolled. General observations from the study: In the 0.1 to 3.0 mg/kg range, CD4+ and CD8+ blood T cells had expanded clonally by week 6.

The genes are TRBV19 and TRBJ1-2, with a tentative D call TRBD1 (6 bases). The sequenced sample was CD4+ or CD8+ T cells sorted from blood, obtained in a trial of the OX40 agonist ivuxolimab. The receptor was derived from an adult with an advanced solid tumor such as melanoma, head and neck, liver or kidney cancer. CDR3 in amino acids: CASSIHEGDGYTF. The CDR3 bases are TGTGCCAGTAGTATCCATGAGGGGGATGGCTACACCTTC. Full variable domain (outside the CDR3, taken from reference TRBV19 and TRBJ1-2): DGGITQSPKYLFRKEGQNVTLSCEQNLNHDAMYWYRQDPGQGLRLIYYSQIVNDFQKGDIAEGYSVSREKKESFPLTVTSAQKNPTAFYLCASSIHEGDGYTFGSGTRLTVV.